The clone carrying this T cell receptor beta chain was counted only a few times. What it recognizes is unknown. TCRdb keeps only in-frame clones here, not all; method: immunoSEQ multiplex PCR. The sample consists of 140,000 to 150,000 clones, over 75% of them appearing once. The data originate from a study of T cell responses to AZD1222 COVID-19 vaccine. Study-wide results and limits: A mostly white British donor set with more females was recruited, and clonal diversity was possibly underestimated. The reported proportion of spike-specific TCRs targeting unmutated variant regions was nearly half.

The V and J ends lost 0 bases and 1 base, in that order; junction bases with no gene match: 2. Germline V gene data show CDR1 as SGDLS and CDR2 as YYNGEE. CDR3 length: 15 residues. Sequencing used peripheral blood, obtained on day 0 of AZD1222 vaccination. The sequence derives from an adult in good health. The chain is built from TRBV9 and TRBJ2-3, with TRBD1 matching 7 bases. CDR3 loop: CASSVDGQGTDTQYF. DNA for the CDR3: TGTGCCAGCAGCGTAGACGGACAGGGCACAGATACGCAGTATTTT.